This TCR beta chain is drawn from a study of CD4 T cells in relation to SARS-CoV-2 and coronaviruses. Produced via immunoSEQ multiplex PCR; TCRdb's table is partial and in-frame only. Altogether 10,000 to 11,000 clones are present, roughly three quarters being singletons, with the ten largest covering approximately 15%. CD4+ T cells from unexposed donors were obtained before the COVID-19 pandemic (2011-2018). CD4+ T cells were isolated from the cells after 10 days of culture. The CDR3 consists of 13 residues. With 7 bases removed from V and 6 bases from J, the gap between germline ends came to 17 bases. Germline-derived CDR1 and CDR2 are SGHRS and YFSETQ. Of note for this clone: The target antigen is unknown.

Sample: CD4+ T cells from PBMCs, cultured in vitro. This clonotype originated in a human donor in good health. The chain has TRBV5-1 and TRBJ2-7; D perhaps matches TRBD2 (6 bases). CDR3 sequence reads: CASGKGDGGEQYF. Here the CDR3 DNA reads TGCGCCAGCGGTAAAGGGGACGGGGGCGAGCAGTACTTC.